A selection of T cell receptor beta chains follows, all from one sample in a study of early T cells in non-severe SARS-CoV-2 infection. TCRdb reprocessed the 5' RACE reads via MiXCR and lists one record per CDR3 protein. In the table there are some 70,000 distinct CDR3 sequences, more than 4% of which are singletons. Sequencing was performed on whole blood. Every receptor here comes from an adult who was a healthcare worker with PCR-confirmed SARS-CoV-2 infection or an uninfected control (not recorded which). CDR3s include the opening cysteine and the closing phenylalanine or tryptophan. The order of the fields is V gene, J gene, CDR3 protein.

TRBV2	TRBJ1-5	CASSEAQGIRENQPQHF
TRBV3-1	TRBJ2-1	CASSRGVDSYNEQFF
TRBV4-2	TRBJ1-2	CASSQDAQGFFYGYTF
TRBV7-2	TRBJ1-5	CASSLAGSGNQPQHF
TRBV10-3	TRBJ1-2	CVISESRGAYGYTF
TRBV7-8	TRBJ2-7	CASSWGGQGTYEQYF
TRBV12-3/TRBV12-4	TRBJ2-3	CASSSRDRRTDTQYF
TRBV12-2	TRBJ1-4	CASRLAQPSPNEKLFF
TRBV6-5	TRBJ1-6	CASSRTGENSPLHF
TRBV19	TRBJ2-2	CASSRRTQNTGELFF
TRBV7-2	TRBJ1-2	CASSWTASSNYGYTF
TRBV30	TRBJ1-2	CAWSVSGGVYYGYTF
TRBV7-8	TRBJ2-4	CASSLRRQGTDIQYF
TRBV24-1	TRBJ2-2	CATSDLTPGVDGELFF
TRBV7-9	TRBJ2-7	CASSLTEEAGEFYEQYF
TRBV11-2	TRBJ2-3	CASSFRGVGDTQYF
TRBV7-9	TRBJ2-5	CASSFNRGRETQYF
TRBV20-1	TRBJ2-7	CSARAHGTSGRIGFDYEQYF
TRBV10-3	TRBJ2-4	CAISESQTQGNIQYF
TRBV20-1	TRBJ2-5	CSAITAYQETQYF
TRBV7-9	TRBJ2-7	CASSLSLRNEQYF
TRBV18	TRBJ2-3	CASSPLGITLGTDTQYF
TRBV5-6	TRBJ2-2	CASSPAGGYGELFF
TRBV10-3	TRBJ2-3	CATEPSEGTDTQYF